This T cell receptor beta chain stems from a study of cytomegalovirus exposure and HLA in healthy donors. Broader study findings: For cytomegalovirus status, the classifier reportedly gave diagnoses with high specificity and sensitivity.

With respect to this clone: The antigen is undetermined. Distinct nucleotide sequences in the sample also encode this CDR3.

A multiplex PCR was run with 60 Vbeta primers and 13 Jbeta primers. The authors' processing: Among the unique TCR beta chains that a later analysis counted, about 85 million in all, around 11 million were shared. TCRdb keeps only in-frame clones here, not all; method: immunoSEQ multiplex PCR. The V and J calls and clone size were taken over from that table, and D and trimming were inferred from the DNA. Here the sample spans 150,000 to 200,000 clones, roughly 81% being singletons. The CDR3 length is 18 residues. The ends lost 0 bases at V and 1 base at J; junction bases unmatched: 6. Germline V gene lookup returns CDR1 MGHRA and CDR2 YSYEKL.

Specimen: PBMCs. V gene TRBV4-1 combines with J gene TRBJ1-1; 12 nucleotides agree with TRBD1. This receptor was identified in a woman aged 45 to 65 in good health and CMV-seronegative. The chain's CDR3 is CASSQEPRDRGQNTEAFF. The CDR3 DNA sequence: TGCGCCAGCAGCCAAGAGCCCCGGGACAGGGGGCAGAACACTGAAGCTTTCTTT.